The 10 T cell receptor beta chains below all came from one sample that was sequenced in a study of shared clonotypes between healthy human individuals. CD45RO negativity and positive selection for CCR7 defined naive CD8 cells, a population that excluded terminally differentiated effector memory CD45RA+ cells. Libraries were prepared by immunoSEQ multiplex PCR; TCRdb keeps only in-frame clonotypes and omits some of them. This table has about 2.1 million clones, roughly 95% appearing once. The specimen sequenced was naive CD8+ T cells from PBMCs. The receptors derive from a man aged 18 to 35 in good health. Some clones in this sample may be carry-over from other donors' samples.

The chain employs TRBV25-1 and TRBJ2-2; 13 bases line up with TRBD2. V gave up 4 bases and J gave up 6 bases; unmatched junction bases: 2. This CDR3 is 15 amino acids long. Per germline, CDR1 MGHDK and CDR2 SYGVNS. CDR3 region: CASSVGTSGAGELFF. The CDR3 region has the DNA TGTGCCAGCAGTGTCGGGACTAGCGGGGCCGGGGAGCTGTTTTTT.

This clone was detected only once. The chain employs TRBV19 and TRBJ1-1; D ambiguous. The CDR3 is 16 residues long. The germline V gene encodes CDR1 LNHDA and CDR2 SQIVND (reference sequence). Trimming stripped 0 bases from V and 3 bases from J, with 14 bases between. CDR3 sequence (DNA): TGTGCCAGTAGTATAGACGGCCTAGAACTCTACACTGAAGCTTTCTTT. It codes for CASSIDGLELYTEAFF.

The V call is TRBV4-1, the J call TRBJ1-2; TRBD1 might be the D (5 bases). This CDR3 region has 17 residues. Per germline, CDR1 MGHRA and CDR2 YSYEKL. With 0 bases removed from V and 8 bases from J, the gap between germline ends came to 22 bases. The CDR3 nucleotides are TGCGCCAGCAGCCAAGATAACGCCGCTGGGGGAACTGGAGGCTACACCTTC. Residues: CASSQDNAAGGTGGYTF.

In the case of this clone: This sample includes further DNA sequences coding for the same CDR3. This chain joins TRBV9 and TRBJ2-7; D is perhaps TRBD2 (5 bases). Germline V lookup: CDR1 SGDLS, CDR2 YYNGEE. There are 13 residues in the CDR3. V was shortened by 0 bases and J by 3 bases, with 7 bases between the two germline ends. Here the CDR3 reads CASSVDEGYEQYF. CDR3 in DNA: TGTGCCAGCAGCGTAGACGAGGGCTACGAGCAGTACTTC. Looking up the rest from reference TRBV9 and TRBJ2-7 gives the full variable domain: DSGVTQTPKHLITATGQRVTLRCSPRSGDLSVYWYQQSLDQGLQFLIQYYNGEERAKGNILERFSAQQFPDLHSELNLSSLELGDSALYFCASSVDEGYEQYFGPGTRLTVT.

About this clone itself: The same CDR3 also results from other DNA sequences found in this sample. The chain recombines TRBV4-3 with TRBJ2-5; the D call may be TRBD1 or TRBD2 (5 bases each). This CDR3 comprises 13 residues. Germline V lookup: CDR1 LGHNA, CDR2 YSLEER. V gave up 3 bases and J gave up 2 bases, with 7 bases separating them. The DNA of the CDR3 is TGCGCCAGCAGCCAGGGGGTTCAAGAGACCCAGTACTTC. It is translated as CASSQGVQETQYF.

This chain connects TRBV21-1 to TRBJ2-5; TRBD2, the D gene given by the table, was not confirmed from the DNA. TRBV21-1 has pseudogene status. The CDR3 consists of 16 residues. In DNA, the CDR3 is TGTGCCAGCAGCCCCGCGGGGAGGACACACCAAGAGACCCAGTACTTC. Amino acid sequence: CASSPAGRTHQETQYF.

Note on this clone: Within the sample, other DNA sequences also encode this same CDR3. The V gene is TRBV9, the J gene TRBJ2-7; 7 nucleotides agree with TRBD2. Trimming removed 5 bases from V and 2 bases from J; junction bases left unmatched: 7. CDR3 length: 14 residues. Germline V gene lookup returns CDR1 SGDLS and CDR2 YYNGEE. The CDR3, as DNA: TGTGCCAGCAGTGCTGGGGGGAGGGCCTACGAGCAGTACTTC. Translated, it gives CASSAGGRAYEQYF.

V and J are TRBV27 and TRBJ2-1; TRBD2 is a possible D gene (5 bases). With 7 bases removed from V and 13 bases from J, the gap between germline ends came to 14 bases. The germline gives CDR1 MNHEY, CDR2 SMNVEV (reference sequence). This CDR3 comprises 11 residues. This chain's CDR3 is CASIMGRRQFF. The CDR3 bases are TGTGCCAGCATTATGGGGAGACGACAGTTCTTC.

V gene TRBV19 combines with J gene TRBJ1-1; D unresolved. Trimming shortened V by 2 bases and J by 3 bases, and 16 bases separated the two germline ends. The CDR3 covers 16 residues. Per germline, CDR1 LNHDA and CDR2 SQIVND (reference sequence). For the CDR3, the DNA is TGTGCCAGTAGTATATCAGGTCGGGCGAGGTACACTGAAGCTTTCTTT. This gives the protein CASSISGRARYTEAFF.

Turning to this clone: Additional DNA sequences in this sample encode the identical CDR3. The rearrangement uses TRBV28 and TRBJ2-1, with D hard to call. V was clipped by 5 bases and J by 6 bases, with 5 bases between them. Per germline, CDR1 MDHEN and CDR2 SYDVKM. This CDR3 has 11 residues. In nucleotides, the CDR3 is TGTGCCAGCAGTCCGTTCAATGAGCAGTTCTTC. Translated: CASSPFNEQFF.